This TCR beta chain was captured in a study of fetal regulatory T cell absence and autoimmunity. In the case of this clone: As yet, its antigen is unknown.

The repertoire was sequenced with immunoSEQ multiplex PCR; TCRdb's copy has only in-frame clones and lacks some. In the table there are some 50,000 clones, roughly 80% of which are singletons. Whole-study findings and limits: In IPEX, the enrichment was taken to support antigen-driven autoimmunity before birth. Compared with cord blood, pancreas showed oligoclonal TCR enrichment, some clones over 80-fold. Broadly similar TRB gene family usage was seen in pancreas and cord blood.

CDR1 and CDR2 (germline): SEHNR, FQNEAQ (reference sequence). The CDR3 spans 16 residues. The V segment lost 4 bases and the J segment 7 bases; nucleotides outside the gene matches: 14. Sequenced input: cord blood. The TCR sequence derives from a newborn boy with IPEX syndrome. This chain connects TRBV7-9 to TRBJ2-7, with TRBD2 matching over 9 bases. CDR3 nucleotides: TGTGCCAGCAGCTCGGGGATTAGCGGGAGTCTATGGGAGCAGTACTTC. The encoded protein is CASSSGISGSLWEQYF. Supplemented by reference TRBV7-9 and TRBJ2-7, the full variable domain reads DTGVSQNPRHKITKRGQNVTFRCDPISEHNRLYWYRQTLGQGPEFLTYFQNEAQLEKSRLLSDRFSAERPKGSFSTLEIQRTEQGDSAMYLCASSSGISGSLWEQYFGPGTRLTVT.